This passage covers 28 T cell receptor beta chains from one sample sequenced in a study of memory CD4+ T cells and cytomegalovirus serostatus. Measured with immunoSEQ multiplex PCR; TCRdb has only the in-frame clones, and not every one. The profile shows 50,000 or so clones, over 65% of them singletons. Single viable CD3+CD4+CD8-CD45RO+ cells were sorted as the memory CD4+ T cells. Sequencing used memory CD4+ T cells from blood. These TCRs come from an adult in good health and CMV-seronegative.

The chain has TRBV7-9 and TRBJ2-6; D unclear. This CDR3 has 19 amino acids. CDR1 and CDR2 from the germline V gene are SEHNR and FQNEAQ (reference sequence). The V and J ends lost 2 bases and 3 bases respectively, with 20 bases between them. This CDR3 is CASSLRRPSSQVGANVLTF. The CDR3 DNA reads as TGTGCCAGCAGCTTACGTAGGCCGTCGTCTCAGGTTGGGGCCAACGTCCTGACTTTC.

The chain employs TRBV9 and TRBJ1-3; D is unresolved. The germline V gene has CDR1 SGDLS and CDR2 YYNGEE. The CDR3 sequence is 14 residues long. The V end lost 3 bases, the J end lost 2 bases, and 9 bases lay between the germline ends. The CDR3 here is CASSGGWTGNTIYF. The CDR3 region has the DNA TGTGCCAGCAGCGGCGGCTGGACTGGAAACACCATATATTTT.

The chain joins TRBV27 to TRBJ1-5; TRBD1 is a possible D gene (6 bases). Per the germline V gene, CDR1 is MNHEY and CDR2 is SMNVEV (reference sequence). With 5 bases removed from V and 6 bases from J, the gap between germline ends came to 20 bases. The CDR3 contains 16 residues. CDR3 DNA sequence: TGTGCCAGCAGTCCTGGGGGGCAGGGGAATCCTCAGCCCCAGCATTTT. This encodes CASSPGGQGNPQPQHF.

The chain couples TRBV2 to TRBJ1-3; D remains ambiguous. V gave up 6 bases and J gave up 0 bases, with 6 bases separating them. The CDR3 extends over 13 amino acids. Germline V gene lookup returns CDR1 SNHLY and CDR2 FYNNEI. CDR3 sequence: CASSESSGNTIYF. DNA for the CDR3: TGTGCCAGCAGCGAAAGCTCTGGAAACACCATATATTTT.

The CDR3 loop is CASSPEASGNTIYF. Written as DNA, the CDR3 is TGTGCCAGCAGCCCCGAAGCCTCTGGAAACACCATATATTTT. This rearrangement joins TRBV7-8 to TRBJ1-3; D is ambiguous. Trimming took 5 bases from V and 0 from J, leaving 8 bases between them. The CDR3 spans 14 residues. Germline CDR1 and CDR2: SGHVS and FQNEAQ.

The chain couples TRBV5-1 to TRBJ2-7; D unresolved. Between the trimmed V and J ends, which lost 0 bases and 4 bases, there was a span of 11 bases. The CDR3 contains 14 residues. Germline lookup yields CDR1 SGHRS and CDR2 YFSETQ. CDR3: CASSLAGTEYEQYF. CDR3 in DNA: TGCGCCAGCAGCTTGGCAGGAACCGAATACGAGCAGTACTTC.

This CDR3 reads CASSGRTYNSPLHF. In DNA, the CDR3 is TGTGCCAGCTCGGGGAGGACCTATAATTCACCCCTCCACTTT. The V call is TRBV6-1, the J call TRBJ1-6, with D unresolved. Trimming removed 8 bases from V and 2 bases from J, with 10 bases in between. In germline, CDR1 is MNHNS, CDR2 SASEGT. This CDR3 contains 14 residues.

The V and J genes are TRBV30 and TRBJ1-4, with 7 bases fitting TRBD1. The germline gives CDR1 GTSNPN, CDR2 SVGIG (reference sequence). The CDR3 is 14 residues long. V shed 3 bases and J 4 bases; nucleotides not matched to a gene: 5. CDR3 DNA: TGTGCCTGGAGCGCGGGACAGAATAATGAAAAACTGTTTTTT. Encoded protein: CAWSAGQNNEKLFF.

The chain is built from TRBV28 and TRBJ1-5, with D unresolved. Germline assignment: CDR1 MDHEN and CDR2 SYDVKM. The length of the CDR3 is 12 residues. V was shortened by 6 bases and J by 3 bases, with 6 bases between the two germline ends. CDR3 residues: CASRNTNQPQHF. The CDR3, as DNA: TGTGCCAGCAGAAATACCAATCAGCCCCAGCATTTT.

V usage is TRBV19 and J usage is TRBJ1-3; D is perhaps TRBD1 (5 bases). Germline lookup yields CDR1 LNHDA and CDR2 SQIVND (reference sequence). This CDR3 has 13 amino acids. Trimming took 7 bases from V and 0 from J, leaving 7 bases between them. The CDR3 loop reads CASKGRSGNTIYF. For the CDR3, the DNA is TGTGCCAGTAAGGGGCGCTCTGGAAACACCATATATTTT.

Note on this clone: In the same sample, other DNA sequences code for this CDR3. V usage is TRBV6-5 and J usage is TRBJ1-6; 8 bases fit TRBD1. The V and J ends lost 4 bases and 5 bases, in that order; junction bases with no gene match: 4. CDR1 is MNHEY and CDR2 is SVGAGI in the germline V gene. The CDR3 loop spans 15 amino acids. CDR3 loop: CASSFGTGDNSPLHF. The CDR3 coding sequence is TGTGCCAGCAGTTTCGGGACAGGAGATAATTCACCCCTCCACTTT.

A few counts support this clone. The CDR3: CASSISPSPLNTEAFF. The CDR3 DNA reads TGTGCCAGTAGTATCTCCCCATCACCGCTGAACACTGAAGCTTTCTTT. This sequence joins TRBV19 and TRBJ1-1, with D unresolved. Per germline, CDR1 LNHDA and CDR2 SQIVND (reference sequence). V lost 3 bases to trimming and J lost 0 bases, with 14 bases between them. The CDR3 contains 16 residues.

This clone was found a few times. The CDR3 protein is CASKRTSDTDTQYF. CDR3 coding DNA: TGTGCCAGTAAACGGACTAGCGACACAGATACGCAGTATTTT. The rearrangement links TRBV19 to TRBJ2-3, with TRBD2 matching over 9 bases. CDR1 LNHDA and CDR2 SQIVND come from the germline V gene (reference sequence). This CDR3 region has 14 residues. With V trimmed by 7 bases and J by 2 bases, 4 bases remained unmatched.

The chain joins TRBV28 to TRBJ1-2; D is ambiguous. Germline CDR1 and CDR2: MDHEN and SYDVKM. The germline V and J ends were trimmed by 5 bases and 8 bases, with 9 bases remaining between them. This CDR3 has 11 residues. CDR3: CASSTVFGYTF. The DNA for the CDR3 is TGTGCCAGCAGTACAGTCTTCGGCTACACCTTC.

The V and J genes are TRBV18 and TRBJ1-1, with 7 bases that match TRBD1. Germline V gene lookup returns CDR1 KGHSH and CDR2 LQKENI. The CDR3 has 15 amino acids. Unmatched junction bases numbered 7, after V lost 2 bases and J lost 4 bases. Here the CDR3 DNA reads TGTGCCAGCTCACCAGACAGGGTAGGTTTCACTGAAGCTTTCTTT. Translated: CASSPDRVGFTEAFF.

The rearrangement links TRBV27 to TRBJ1-1; the D gene is possibly TRBD1 (5 bases). CDR1 and CDR2 from the germline V gene are MNHEY and SMNVEV (reference sequence). V lost 3 bases and J lost 5, with 10 bases in between. The CDR3 consists of 13 residues. CDR3 residues: CASSFLGGTEAFF. Here the CDR3 DNA reads TGTGCCAGCAGTTTTCTCGGGGGAACTGAAGCTTTCTTT.

The genes are TRBV5-1 and TRBJ1-3; D ambiguous. Germline V CDR1 and CDR2: SGHRS, YFSETQ. V lost 0 bases and J 0 bases, leaving 13 bases between the germline ends. The CDR3 contains 17 residues. Here the CDR3 DNA reads TGCGCCAGCAGCTTGGTCCCAGGAACTAGCTCTGGAAACACCATATATTTT. This codes for CASSLVPGTSSGNTIYF.

V is TRBV16 and J is TRBJ2-3, with no clear D. V was shortened by 2 bases and J by 8 bases, with 5 bases between the two germline ends. The CDR3 is 11 residues long. Germline assignment: CDR1 KGHSY and CDR2 FQNENV. In DNA, the CDR3 is TGTGCCAGCAGCCAACCCCCTACGCAGTATTTT. This translates into CASSQPPTQYF.

The CDR3 here is CASSFDKQGGYTF. The CDR3 nucleotides read TGTGCCAGCAGCTTTGACAAGCAAGGAGGCTACACCTTC. V usage is TRBV5-4 and J usage is TRBJ1-2; D is unresolved. Germline values: CDR1 SGHNT, CDR2 YYREEE (reference sequence). Trimming cost V 2 bases and J 8 bases, with 13 bases left between them. This CDR3 is built from 13 residues.

This clone was picked up one time. The chain carries TRBV5-1 and TRBJ2-2, with TRBD2 matching 12 bases. The CDR3 has 17 residues. Germline CDR1 and CDR2: SGHRS and YFSETQ. The ends lost 4 bases at V and 0 bases at J; junction bases unmatched: 4. CDR3 DNA sequence: TGCGCCAGCAGCCCAACTAGCGGGGGGACGAACACCGGGGAGCTGTTTTTT. Amino acid sequence: CASSPTSGGTNTGELFF.

This clone was seen just once. The CDR3 DNA sequence: TGTGCCTGGAGCATAGCAGGGGGGTTCGGCAATGAGCAGTTCTTC. It codes for CAWSIAGGFGNEQFF. The V call is TRBV30, the J call TRBJ2-1; D possibly corresponds to TRBD1 (7 bases). With 3 bases removed from V and 6 bases from J, the gap between germline ends came to 18 bases. From germline, CDR1 is GTSNPN and CDR2 SVGIG (reference sequence). The CDR3 spans 15 residues.

The chain recombines TRBV23-1 with TRBJ1-2; D remains unclear. TRBV23-1 is labeled an ORF, and its function is uncertain. Trimming removed 1 base from V and 3 bases from J, with 12 bases in between. This CDR3 has 15 amino acids. In DNA, the CDR3 is TGCGCCAGCAGTCAATTGATACACGGACACTATGGCTACACCTTC. Residues: CASSQLIHGHYGYTF.

The chain joins TRBV19 to TRBJ1-2, with D possibly being TRBD1 (6 bases). The CDR3 spans 15 residues. Germline CDR1 is LNHDA and CDR2 is SQIVND (reference sequence). Trimming shortened V by 6 bases and J by 7 bases, and 21 bases separated the two germline ends. CDR3 DNA: TGTGCCAGTAGCCAGCCCGCAGGGGCCGTAGGTGGCTACACCTTC. Amino acid sequence: CASSQPAGAVGGYTF.

About this clone itself: One junction end disagrees with the germline gene, perhaps due to a read error. DNA of the CDR3: TGTGCCAGCCGAGAGTTTCATCCACCAAAGTCGGGCCAACGTCCTGACTTC. This gives the protein CASREFHPPKSGQRPDF. V and J are TRBV5-8 and TRBJ2-6; no clear D. This CDR3 is 17 amino acids long. The germline V gene has CDR1 SGHTS and CDR2 YDEGEE.

CDR3 nucleotide sequence: TGCGCCAGCAGCTCCAGGACGGGCTCGAACACCGGGGAGCTGTTTTTT. Its protein product is CASSSRTGSNTGELFF. The chain is built from TRBV5-1 and TRBJ2-2; D unclear. CDR1 and CDR2 from the germline V gene are SGHRS and YFSETQ. Trimming removed 3 bases at V and 0 bases at J, with 12 bases between. CDR3 length: 16 residues.

V is TRBV5-6 and J is TRBJ2-3; 15 nucleotides align to TRBD2. Germline values: CDR1 SGHDT, CDR2 YYEEEE. J was trimmed by 4 bases and V by 6 bases; bases with no gene match: 12. This CDR3 is built from 18 residues. Written as DNA, the CDR3 is TGTGCCAGCATTGGGACTAGCGGGGGGCCCGGTTTCCCAGATACGCAGTATTTT. This gives the protein CASIGTSGGPGFPDTQYF.

This chain uses TRBV11-3 with TRBJ2-3; 13 bases agree with TRBD2. This CDR3 has 17 amino acids. Germline V gene sequence: CDR1 SGHNT, CDR2 YENEEA. After removal of 3 bases from V and 6 bases from J, the junction contained 9 bases not matched to a gene. CDR3 bases: TGTGCCAGCAGCTTCCTACTAGCGGGGGGGCAGATGGATACGCAGTATTTT. Translating gives CASSFLLAGGQMDTQYF.

This chain uses TRBV18 with TRBJ2-7; TRBD2 aligns across 9 bases. This CDR3 is built from 14 residues. The V gene end was trimmed by 5 bases and the J gene end by 1 base; junction bases not matched to a gene: 3. Germline values: CDR1 KGHSH, CDR2 LQKENI. The CDR3 loop reads CASSIAGGSYEQYF. The CDR3 DNA reads as TGTGCCAGCTCAATCGCGGGGGGGTCCTACGAGCAGTACTTC.